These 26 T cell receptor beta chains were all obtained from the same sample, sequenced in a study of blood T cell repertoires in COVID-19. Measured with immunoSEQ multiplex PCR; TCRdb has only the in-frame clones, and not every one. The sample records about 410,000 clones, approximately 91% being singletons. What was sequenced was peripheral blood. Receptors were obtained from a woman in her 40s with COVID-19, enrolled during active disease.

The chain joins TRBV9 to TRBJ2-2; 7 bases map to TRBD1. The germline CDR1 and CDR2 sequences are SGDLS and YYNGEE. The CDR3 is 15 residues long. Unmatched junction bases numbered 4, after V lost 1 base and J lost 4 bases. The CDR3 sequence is CASSVLPGGTGELFF. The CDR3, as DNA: TGTGCCAGCAGCGTACTACCAGGGGGCACCGGGGAGCTGTTTTTT.

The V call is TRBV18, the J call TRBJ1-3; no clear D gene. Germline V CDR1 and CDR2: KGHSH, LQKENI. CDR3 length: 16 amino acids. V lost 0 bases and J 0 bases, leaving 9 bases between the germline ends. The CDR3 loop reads CASSPPSLGSGNTIYF. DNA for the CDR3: TGTGCCAGCTCACCACCCTCACTAGGCTCTGGAAACACCATATATTTT.

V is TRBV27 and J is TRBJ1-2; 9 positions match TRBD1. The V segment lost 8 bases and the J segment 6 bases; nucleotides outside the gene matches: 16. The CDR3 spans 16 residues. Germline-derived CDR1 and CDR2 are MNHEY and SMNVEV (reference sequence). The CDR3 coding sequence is TGTGCCAGCTCGGGACAGGGAATTAGTTTATTGGATGGCTACACCTTC. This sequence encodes CASSGQGISLLDGYTF.

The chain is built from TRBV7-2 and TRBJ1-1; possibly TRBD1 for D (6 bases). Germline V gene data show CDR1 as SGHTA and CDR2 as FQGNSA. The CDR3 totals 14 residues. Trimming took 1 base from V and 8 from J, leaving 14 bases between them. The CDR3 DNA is TGTGCCAGCAGCTTAGTGGCTAGGGGGAGCGAAGCTTTCTTT. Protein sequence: CASSLVARGSEAFF.

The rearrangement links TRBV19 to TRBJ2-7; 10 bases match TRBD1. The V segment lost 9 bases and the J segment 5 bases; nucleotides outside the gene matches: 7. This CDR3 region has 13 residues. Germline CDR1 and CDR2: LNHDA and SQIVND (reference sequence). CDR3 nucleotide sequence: TGTGCCAGCAAAGACAGGGGGCGGAACGAGCAGTACTTC. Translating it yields CASKDRGRNEQYF.

DNA of the CDR3: TGTGCCAGCAGCCAAAGTACGGTCGAGCAGTACTTC. Translating it yields CASSQSTVEQYF. The chain uses TRBV3-1 (or the pseudogene TRBV3-2) and TRBJ2-7; D not certain. The germline V and J ends were trimmed by 2 bases and 6 bases, with 8 bases remaining between them. This CDR3 spans 12 amino acids. Germline assignment: CDR1 LGHDT and CDR2 YNNKEL (reference sequence).

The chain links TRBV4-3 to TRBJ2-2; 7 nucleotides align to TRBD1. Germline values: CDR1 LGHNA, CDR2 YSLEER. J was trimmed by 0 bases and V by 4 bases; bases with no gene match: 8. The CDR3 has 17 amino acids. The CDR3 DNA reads TGCGCCAGCAGCCCTCACCGACAGGGCGCGAACACCGGGGAGCTGTTTTTT. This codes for CASSPHRQGANTGELFF.

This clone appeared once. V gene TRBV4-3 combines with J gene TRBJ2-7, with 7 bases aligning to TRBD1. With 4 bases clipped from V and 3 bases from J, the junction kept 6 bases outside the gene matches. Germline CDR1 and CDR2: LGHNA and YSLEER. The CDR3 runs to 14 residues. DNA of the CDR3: TGCGCCAGCAGCCCTAGCAGGACAGGCTACGAGCAGTACTTC. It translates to CASSPSRTGYEQYF.

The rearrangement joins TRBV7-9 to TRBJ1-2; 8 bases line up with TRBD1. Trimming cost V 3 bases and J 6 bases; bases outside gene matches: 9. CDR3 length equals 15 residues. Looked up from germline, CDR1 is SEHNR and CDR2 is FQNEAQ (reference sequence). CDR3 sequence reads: CASSFTGGREDGYTF. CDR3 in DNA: TGTGCCAGCAGCTTTACAGGGGGAAGGGAGGATGGCTACACCTTC.

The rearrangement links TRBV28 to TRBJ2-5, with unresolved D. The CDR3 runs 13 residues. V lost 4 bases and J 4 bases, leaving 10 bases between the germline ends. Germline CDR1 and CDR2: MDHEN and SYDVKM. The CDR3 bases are TGTGCCAGCAGTTCTACCCCTCCAGAGACCCAGTACTTC. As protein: CASSSTPPETQYF.

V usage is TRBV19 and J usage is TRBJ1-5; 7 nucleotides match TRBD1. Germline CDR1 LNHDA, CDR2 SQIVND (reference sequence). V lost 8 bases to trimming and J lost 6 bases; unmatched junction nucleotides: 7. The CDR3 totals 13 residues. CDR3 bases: TGTGCCAGTCACGACAGGGACCCTCAGCCCCAGCATTTT. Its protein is CASHDRDPQPQHF. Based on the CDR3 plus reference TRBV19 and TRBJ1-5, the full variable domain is DGGITQSPKYLFRKEGQNVTLSCEQNLNHDAMYWYRQDPGQGLRLIYYSQIVNDFQKGDIAEGYSVSREKKESFPLTVTSAQKNPTAFYLCASHDRDPQPQHFGDGTRLSIL.

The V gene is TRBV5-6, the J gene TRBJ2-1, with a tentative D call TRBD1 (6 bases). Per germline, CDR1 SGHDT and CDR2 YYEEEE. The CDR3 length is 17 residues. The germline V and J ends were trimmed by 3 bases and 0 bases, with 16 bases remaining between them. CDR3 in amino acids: CASSWGRRMGSYNEQFF. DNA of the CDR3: TGTGCCAGCAGCTGGGGGCGGCGGATGGGCTCCTACAATGAGCAGTTCTTC.

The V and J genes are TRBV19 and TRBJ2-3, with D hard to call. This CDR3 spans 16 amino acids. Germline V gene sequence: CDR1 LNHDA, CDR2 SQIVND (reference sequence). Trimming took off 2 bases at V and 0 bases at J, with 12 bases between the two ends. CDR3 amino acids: CASSITNGASTDTQYF. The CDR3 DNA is TGTGCCAGTAGTATAACGAACGGAGCTAGCACAGATACGCAGTATTTT.

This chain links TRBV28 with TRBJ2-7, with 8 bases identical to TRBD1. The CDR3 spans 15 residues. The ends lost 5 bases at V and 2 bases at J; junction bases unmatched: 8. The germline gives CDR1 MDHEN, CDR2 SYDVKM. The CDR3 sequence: CASSPSDREAYEQYF. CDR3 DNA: TGTGCCAGCAGTCCGTCGGACAGGGAGGCCTACGAGCAGTACTTC. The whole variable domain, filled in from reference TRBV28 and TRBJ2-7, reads DVKVTQSSRYLVKRTGEKVFLECVQDMDHENMFWYRQDPGLGLRLIYFSYDVKMKEKGDIPEGYSVSREKKERFSLILESASTNQTSMYLCASSPSDREAYEQYFGPGTRLTVT.

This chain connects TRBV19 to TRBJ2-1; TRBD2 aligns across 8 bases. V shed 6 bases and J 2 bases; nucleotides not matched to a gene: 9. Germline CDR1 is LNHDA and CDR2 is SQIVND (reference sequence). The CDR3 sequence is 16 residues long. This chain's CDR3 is CASRLTSGVTYNEQFF. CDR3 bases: TGTGCCAGTAGACTAACTAGCGGAGTAACCTACAATGAGCAGTTCTTC.

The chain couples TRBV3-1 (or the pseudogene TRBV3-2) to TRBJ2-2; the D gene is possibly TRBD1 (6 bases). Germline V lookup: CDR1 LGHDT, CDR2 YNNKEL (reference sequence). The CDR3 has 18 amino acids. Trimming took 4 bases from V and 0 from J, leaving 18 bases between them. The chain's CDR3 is CASSRRLQGLANTGELFF. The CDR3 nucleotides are TGTGCCAGCAGCCGCCGCTTACAGGGCCTCGCGAACACCGGGGAGCTGTTTTTT.

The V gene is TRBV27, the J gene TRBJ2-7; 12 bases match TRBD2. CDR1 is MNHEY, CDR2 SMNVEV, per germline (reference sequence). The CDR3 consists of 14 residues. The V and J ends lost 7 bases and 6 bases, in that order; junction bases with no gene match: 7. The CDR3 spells CASIKTSGSLEQYF. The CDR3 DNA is TGTGCCAGCATCAAGACTAGCGGGAGCCTCGAGCAGTACTTC.

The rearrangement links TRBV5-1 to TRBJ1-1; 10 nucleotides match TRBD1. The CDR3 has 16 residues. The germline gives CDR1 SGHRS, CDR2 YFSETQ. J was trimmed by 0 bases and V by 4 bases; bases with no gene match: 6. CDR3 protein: CASSLEGTGVNTEAFF. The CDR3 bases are TGCGCCAGCAGCCTGGAAGGGACAGGGGTGAACACTGAAGCTTTCTTT.

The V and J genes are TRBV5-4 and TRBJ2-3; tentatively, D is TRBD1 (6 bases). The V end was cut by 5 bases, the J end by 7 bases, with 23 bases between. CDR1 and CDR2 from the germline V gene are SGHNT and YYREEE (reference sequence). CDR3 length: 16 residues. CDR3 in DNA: TGTGCCAGCAGTCCCTCTCGACAGGATGGGACATATACGCAGTATTTT. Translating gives CASSPSRQDGTYTQYF.

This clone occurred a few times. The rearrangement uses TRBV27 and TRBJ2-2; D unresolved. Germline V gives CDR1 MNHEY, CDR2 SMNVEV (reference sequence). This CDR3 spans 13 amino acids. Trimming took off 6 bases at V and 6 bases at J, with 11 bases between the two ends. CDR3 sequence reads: CASSPVLAGELFF. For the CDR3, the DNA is TGTGCCAGCAGCCCGGTCCTCGCCGGGGAGCTGTTTTTT.

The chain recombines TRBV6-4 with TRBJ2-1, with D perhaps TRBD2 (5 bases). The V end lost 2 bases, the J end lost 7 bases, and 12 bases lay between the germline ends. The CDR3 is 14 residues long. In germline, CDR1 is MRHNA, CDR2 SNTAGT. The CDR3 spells CASSDGSSLNEQFF. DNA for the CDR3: TGTGCCAGCAGTGACGGTTCTAGCCTGAATGAGCAGTTCTTC.

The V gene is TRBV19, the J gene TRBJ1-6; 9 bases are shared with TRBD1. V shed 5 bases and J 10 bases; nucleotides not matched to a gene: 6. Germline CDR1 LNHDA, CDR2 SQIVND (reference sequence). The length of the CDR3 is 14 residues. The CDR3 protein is CASSFGTGRSPLHF. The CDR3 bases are TGTGCCAGTAGTTTTGGGACAGGGCGGTCACCCCTCCACTTT.

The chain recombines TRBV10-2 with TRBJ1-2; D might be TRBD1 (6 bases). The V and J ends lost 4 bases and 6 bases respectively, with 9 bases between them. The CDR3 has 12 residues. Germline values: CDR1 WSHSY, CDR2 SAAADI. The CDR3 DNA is TGCGCCAGCAGTGCCAGGGGAGATGGCTACACCTTC. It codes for CASSARGDGYTF.

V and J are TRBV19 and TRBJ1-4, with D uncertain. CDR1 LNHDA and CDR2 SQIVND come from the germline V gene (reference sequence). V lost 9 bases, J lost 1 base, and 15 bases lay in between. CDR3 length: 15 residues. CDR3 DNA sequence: TGTGCCAGCGGAGGGAGATGGGTAACTAATGAAAAACTGTTTTTT. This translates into CASGGRWVTNEKLFF.

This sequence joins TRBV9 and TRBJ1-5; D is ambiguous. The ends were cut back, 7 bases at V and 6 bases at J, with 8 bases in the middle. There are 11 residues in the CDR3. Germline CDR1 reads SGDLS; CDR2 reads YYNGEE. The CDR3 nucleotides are TGTGCCAGCGGGGAGACTCAGCCCCAGCATTTT. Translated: CASGETQPQHF.

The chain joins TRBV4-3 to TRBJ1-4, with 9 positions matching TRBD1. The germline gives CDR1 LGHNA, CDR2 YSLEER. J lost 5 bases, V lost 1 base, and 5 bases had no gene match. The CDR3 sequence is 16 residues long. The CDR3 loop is CASSQGRDRDNEKLFF. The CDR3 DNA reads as TGCGCCAGCAGCCAAGGCCGGGACAGGGACAATGAAAAACTGTTTTTT.